This TCR beta chain was profiled in a study of T cell clonality in common variable immunodeficiency. General study results and limits: T cell subpopulation sequencing would be needed to explain CVID clonality. CVID subjects showed higher TCRbeta clonality than healthy controls. Fewer TCRbeta clones were shared among CVID subjects than controls.

There are many counts of this clone. Its antigen is not known. The sequenced fragment ends 3 residues before the CDR3 boundary, so the rest is inferred from the germline J gene. Equal genomic DNA amounts from CVID and control samples were sequenced. Method: immunoSEQ multiplex PCR; TCRdb's copy keeps in-frame clones and lacks some. The sample contains some 50,000 clones, none of them singletons. CDR3 length equals 16 residues. Germline V gene lookup returns CDR1 MNHEY and CDR2 SVGEGT. Trimming shortened V by 2 bases and J by 1 base, and 15 bases separated the two germline ends. This chain joins TRBV6-2 or TRBV6-3 and TRBJ2-7, with D possibly TRBD1 on 6 matching bases. The sequenced sample was peripheral blood mononuclear cells. The TCR sequence derives from a person between 18 and 75 years old in good health. The DNA read from the CDR3 is TGTGCCAGCAGTTACAAGCGAGGGGGAGTATCCTACGAG. It encodes CASSYKRGGVSYE. The full-length CDR3 reads as CASSYKRGGVSYEQYF.